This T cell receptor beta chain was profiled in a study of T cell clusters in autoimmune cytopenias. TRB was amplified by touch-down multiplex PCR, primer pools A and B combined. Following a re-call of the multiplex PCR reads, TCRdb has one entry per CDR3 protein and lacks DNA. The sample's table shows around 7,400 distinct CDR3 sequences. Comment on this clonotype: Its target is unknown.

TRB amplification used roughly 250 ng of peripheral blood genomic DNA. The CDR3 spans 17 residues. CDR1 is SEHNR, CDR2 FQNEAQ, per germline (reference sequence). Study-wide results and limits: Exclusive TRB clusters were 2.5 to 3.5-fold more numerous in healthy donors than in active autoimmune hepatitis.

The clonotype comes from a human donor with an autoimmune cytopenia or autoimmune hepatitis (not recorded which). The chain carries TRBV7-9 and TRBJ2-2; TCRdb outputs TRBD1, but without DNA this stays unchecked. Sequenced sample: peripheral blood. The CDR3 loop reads CASSLARAGKGTGELFF.